This T cell receptor (beta chain) was found in a study of T cell responses to AZD1222 COVID-19 vaccine. On the study more broadly: Combined were second doses at about 4 or about 12 weeks. Study-wide results and limits: Across the whole spike, CD4 TCRs peaked at regions 160-218 and 743-854. The donor cohort was predominantly white British with a female majority, and clonal diversity may have been underestimated.

Germline assignment: CDR1 SGHTA and CDR2 FQGNSA. The J segment lost 4 bases and the V segment lost 5 bases, leaving 5 bases of the junction unmatched. The CDR3 loop spans 15 amino acids. With respect to this clone: The antigen remains unidentified.

Assay used: immunoSEQ multiplex PCR; TCRdb lists only in-frame clones, some missing. The sample holds approximately 68,000 clones; 87% are singletons and the top ten take less than 25%. The sample in question was peripheral blood, obtained on day 0 of AZD1222 vaccination. The rearrangement joins TRBV7-2 to TRBJ2-1, with 10 bases fitting TRBD2. The sequence was collected from an adult in good health. The CDR3 loop is CASSRYSGGYNEQFF. CDR3 in DNA: TGTGCCAGCAGCCGGTATAGCGGGGGGTACAATGAGCAGTTCTTC.